Listed here are 26 T cell receptor beta chains from one sample, sequenced in a study of T cells after yellow fever vaccination. TCRdb re-called the 5' RACE reads with MiXCR, one entry per CDR3 protein. In the table there are 350,000 to 550,000 distinct CDR3 sequences, over 15% of which are singletons. The sample here was PBMCs, taken before the yellow fever booster vaccination. The receptors stem from a man between 18 and 35 years old who received the YFV17D yellow fever vaccine.

The V gene is TRBV7-2, the J gene TRBJ2-7; 9 bases are a match to TRBD1. The CDR3 has 15 residues. The V gene's germline CDR1 is SGHTA and CDR2 FQGNSA. Trimming cost V 1 base and J 5 bases; bases outside gene matches: 6. This CDR3 reads CASSLEGTGSHEQYV. The CDR3 DNA reads TGTGCCAGCAGCTTAGAGGGGACAGGGTCCCACGAGCAGTACGTC.

This clonotype was observed a few times. This chain joins TRBV9 and TRBJ1-6; weak D call: TRBD1 (5 bases). Germline CDR1 reads SGDLS; CDR2 reads YYNGEE. Trimming pared 3 bases from V and 8 bases from J, leaving 9 bases between. This CDR3 region has 13 residues. The CDR3 loop is CASSAGSDSPLHF. The CDR3 nucleotides read TGTGCCAGCAGCGCAGGGAGCGATTCACCCCTCCACTTT.

V gene TRBV7-6 combines with J gene TRBJ2-1, with a tentative D call TRBD2 (5 bases). Trimming removed 4 bases from V and 4 bases from J, with 11 bases in between. Germline lookup yields CDR1 SGHVS and CDR2 FNYEAQ. The length of the CDR3 is 14 residues. The CDR3 sequence is CASSSPGLYNEQFF. In DNA, the CDR3 is TGTGCCAGCAGCTCTCCCGGACTTTACAATGAGCAGTTCTTC. Together with reference TRBV7-6 and TRBJ2-1, the CDR3 gives the full variable domain: GAGVSQSPRYKVTKRGQDVALRCDPISGHVSLYWYRQALGQGPEFLTYFNYEAQQDKSGLPNDRFSAERPEGSISTLTIQRTEQRDSAMYRCASSSPGLYNEQFFGPGTRLTVL.

The chain employs TRBV29-1 and TRBJ2-1; 12 nucleotides match TRBD2. V shed 4 bases and J 0 bases; nucleotides not matched to a gene: 4. The germline V gene has CDR1 SQVTM and CDR2 ANQGSEA. The CDR3 covers 16 residues. The CDR3: CSVGLAGAFSYNEQFF. CDR3 bases: TGCAGCGTTGGACTAGCGGGGGCCTTCTCCTACAATGAGCAGTTCTTC.

This chain links TRBV4-3 with TRBJ2-7; the match to TRBD1 covers 7 bases. Germline V lookup: CDR1 LGHNA, CDR2 YSLEER. The CDR3 totals 15 residues. Unmatched junction bases numbered 3, after V lost 0 bases and J lost 1 base. The CDR3 spells CASSQDPTGSYEQYF. Here the CDR3 DNA reads TGCGCCAGCAGCCAAGATCCGACAGGGTCCTACGAGCAGTACTTC.

The chain is built from TRBV7-2 and TRBJ1-1; 10 nucleotides line up with TRBD1. Losses at the gene ends were 2 bases for V and 5 bases for J; bases not matched to a gene: 11. Germline values: CDR1 SGHTA, CDR2 FQGNSA. This CDR3 contains 17 residues. The CDR3 sequence: CASSLPPDRGLWTEAFF. In DNA, the CDR3 is TGTGCCAGCAGCTTACCCCCAGACAGGGGGCTATGGACTGAAGCTTTCTTT.

This clonotype was found a few times. The chain couples TRBV5-1 to TRBJ2-5, with D possibly being TRBD2 (5 bases). Trimming left V 4 bases short and J 10 bases short, with 20 bases between. CDR3 length: 14 residues. In germline, CDR1 is SGHRS, CDR2 YFSETQ. CDR3 coding DNA: TGCGCCAGCAGCGAGCCGGGTCGGATTGGAGGCCAGTACTTC. This gives the protein CASSEPGRIGGQYF.

This clonotype was observed many times. The chain uses TRBV5-1 and TRBJ2-7; TRBD1 might be the D (8 bases). The V end was cut by 4 bases, the J end by 1 base, with 18 bases between. The germline CDR1 and CDR2 sequences are SGHRS and YFSETQ. This CDR3 contains 16 residues. The CDR3 sequence is CASSGGDRTLSYEQYF. CDR3 in DNA: TGCGCCAGCAGCGGGGGGGACAGGACCTTGTCCTACGAGCAGTACTTC.

This clonotype turned up a few times. The chain couples TRBV7-9 to TRBJ1-5, with 9 bases fitting TRBD1. Trimming cost V 4 bases and J 5 bases; bases outside gene matches: 9. This CDR3 contains 16 residues. Germline V gene sequence: CDR1 SEHNR, CDR2 FQNEAQ (reference sequence). The CDR3 nucleotides read TGTGCCAGCAGCTCGCACGGACAGGGGTATTATCAGCCCCAGCATTTT. Translating gives CASSSHGQGYYQPQHF.

This clonotype occurred a few times. The chain combines TRBV5-1 with TRBJ1-6; TRBD1 matches 8 bases. The CDR3 has 14 residues. With 2 bases clipped from V and 7 bases from J, the junction kept 2 bases outside the gene matches. Germline V gene sequence: CDR1 SGHRS, CDR2 YFSETQ. The CDR3 here is CASSLRQGNSPLHF. The CDR3 bases are TGCGCCAGCAGCTTACGACAGGGGAATTCACCCCTCCACTTT.

This clonotype showed up just a few times. V gene TRBV9 combines with J gene TRBJ2-2; the D is unclear. Between the trimmed V and J ends, which lost 1 base and 5 bases, there was a span of 3 bases. The germline V gene encodes CDR1 SGDLS and CDR2 YYNGEE. The CDR3 length is 12 residues. DNA of the CDR3: TGTGCCAGCAGCGTACTTACCGGGGAGCTGTTTTTT. Amino acids: CASSVLTGELFF.

This clonotype was observed many times. The chain is built from TRBV7-8 and TRBJ1-5, with 7 bases lining up with TRBD1. Germline CDR1 is SGHVS and CDR2 is FQNEAQ. The CDR3 contains 16 residues. The V segment lost 5 bases and the J segment 1 base; nucleotides outside the gene matches: 8. CDR3 bases: TGTGCCAGCAGCAGTGGAGGGGGCGGAAGCAATCAGCCCCAGCATTTT. It is translated as CASSSGGGGSNQPQHF.

The DNA of the CDR3 is TGTGCCACCAGTGGGCGGGGACAGGGGACCTCTGGGGCCAACGTCCTGACTTTC. As protein: CATSGRGQGTSGANVLTF. The V call is TRBV24-1, the J call TRBJ2-6, with 10 positions matching TRBD1. Looked up from germline, CDR1 is KGHDR and CDR2 is SFDVKD. V shed 5 bases, J shed 0 bases, and the junction held 6 bases outside the gene matches. This CDR3 contains 18 residues.

The chain's CDR3 is CASSSSSPANEQFF. In nucleotides, the CDR3 is TGTGCCAGCAGTTCAAGTTCCCCCGCCAATGAGCAGTTCTTC. The chain uses TRBV6-5 and TRBJ2-1; unclear D gene. Germline-derived CDR1 and CDR2 are MNHEY and SVGAGI. This CDR3 region has 14 residues. V lost 4 bases to trimming and J lost 6 bases, with 13 bases between them.

This clonotype appeared once. The rearrangement uses TRBV7-8 and TRBJ1-2; D not resolved. Trimming pared 5 bases from V and 0 bases from J, leaving 13 bases between. Germline lookup yields CDR1 SGHVS and CDR2 FQNEAQ. CDR3 length equals 15 residues. The CDR3 bases are TGTGCCAGCAGCCAACCCTCCCGGTCTAACTATGGCTACACCTTC. Its translation: CASSQPSRSNYGYTF.

This clonotype was detected a few times. The CDR3 region is CASSSDGWEETQYF. The CDR3 DNA sequence: TGTGCCAGCAGTTCGGACGGTTGGGAAGAGACCCAGTACTTC. The V and J genes are TRBV6-5 and TRBJ2-5; D remains ambiguous. The CDR3 runs 14 residues. Germline V gene lookup returns CDR1 MNHEY and CDR2 SVGAGI. V was cut by 4 bases and J by 3 bases, with 12 bases left in between.

The V gene is TRBV6-6, the J gene TRBJ2-5; TRBD1 agrees at 8 bases. Per germline, CDR1 MNHNY and CDR2 SVGAGI (reference sequence). The CDR3 extends over 18 amino acids. Unmatched junction bases numbered 25, after V lost 6 bases and J lost 10 bases. The DNA for the CDR3 is TGTGCCAGCAGCCCCGCCGGGCAGGGGGCCGTGGGAATGCGTGACCAGTACTTC. It yields the protein CASSPAGQGAVGMRDQYF.

This clonotype showed up just a few times. V gene TRBV10-3 combines with J gene TRBJ2-1; TRBD2 aligns across 10 bases. The CDR3 runs 14 residues. Germline assignment: CDR1 ENHRY and CDR2 SYGVKD. V dropped 4 bases and J dropped 7; count of bases not matched to a gene: 4. CDR3 amino acids: CAISVSGGGNEQFF. CDR3 bases: TGTGCCATCAGTGTCAGCGGGGGGGGGAATGAGCAGTTCTTC.

This clonotype turned up a few times. The chain combines TRBV12-5 with TRBJ2-3, with 8 bases that match TRBD2. Losses at the gene ends were 6 bases for V and 1 base for J; bases not matched to a gene: 6. CDR3 length: 15 residues. Germline-derived CDR1 and CDR2 are LGHNT and FRNRAP. CDR3 region: CASGLSGGGTDTQYF. The CDR3 bases are TGTGCTAGTGGCTTGTCGGGAGGGGGCACAGATACGCAGTATTTT. Looking up the rest from reference TRBV12-5 and TRBJ2-3 gives the full variable domain: DARVTQTPRHKVTEMGQEVTMRCQPILGHNTVFWYRQTMMQGLELLAYFRNRAPLDDSGMPKDRFSAEMPDATLATLKIQPSEPRDSAVYFCASGLSGGGTDTQYFGPGTRLTVL.

This clonotype came up a few times. This chain joins TRBV10-3 and TRBJ2-3; 8 bases match TRBD1. CDR1 is ENHRY and CDR2 is SYGVKD in the germline V gene. J lost 6 bases, V lost 2 bases, and 4 bases had no gene match. The CDR3 extends over 14 amino acids. DNA for the CDR3: TGTGCCATCAGTGAGAGGGACAGGTCCGATACGCAGTATTTT. This codes for CAISERDRSDTQYF.

The V call is TRBV6-2 or TRBV6-3, the J call TRBJ1-2, with TRBD1 matching 8 bases. Germline assignment: CDR1 MNHEY and CDR2 SVGEGT. Losses at the gene ends were 0 bases for V and 8 bases for J; bases not matched to a gene: 2. The CDR3 has 13 residues. CDR3 DNA sequence: TGTGCCAGCAGTTACTCGACAGGGGACGGCTACACCTTC. As protein: CASSYSTGDGYTF.

In this sample, this clonotype turned up a few times. V is TRBV4-1 and J is TRBJ2-2, with D uncertain. The CDR3 extends over 13 amino acids. Trimming took off 6 bases at V and 0 bases at J, with 5 bases between the two ends. The V gene's germline CDR1 is MGHRA and CDR2 YSYEKL. The CDR3 reads CASRTTNTGELFF. Here the CDR3 DNA reads TGCGCCAGCAGGACCACGAACACCGGGGAGCTGTTTTTT.

This sequence joins TRBV4-1 and TRBJ1-4; TRBD1 agrees at 7 bases. Per germline, CDR1 MGHRA and CDR2 YSYEKL. Trimming removed 5 bases from V and 7 bases from J; junction bases left unmatched: 10. The CDR3 is made up of 15 amino acids. CDR3 nucleotides: TGCGCCAGCAGCGAAACGACAGGGAGAATTGAAAAACTGTTTTTT. Encoded protein: CASSETTGRIEKLFF.

Regarding this clonotype: It may be a read error: a sequence one base away is much more abundant. The chain links TRBV2 to TRBJ2-7; the match to TRBD2 covers 13 bases. Germline CDR1 is SNHLY and CDR2 is FYNNEI. J gave up 0 bases and V 6 bases, and 2 bases lay outside the gene matches. The CDR3 is 15 amino acids. The CDR3 here is CASRLAGGSSYEQYF. The CDR3 DNA follows: TGTGCCAGCAGACTAGCGGGGGGGAGCTCCTACGAGCAGTACTTC.

The rearrangement joins TRBV12-3 or TRBV12-4 to TRBJ2-2, with 8 positions matching TRBD1. The CDR3 totals 17 residues. V dropped 5 bases and J dropped 1; count of bases not matched to a gene: 9. The CDR3 loop reads CASSPLGQGLNTGELFF. CDR3 DNA: TGTGCCAGCAGTCCGCTAGGACAGGGTTTGAACACCGGGGAGCTGTTTTTT.

V is TRBV20-1 and J is TRBJ1-5, with 8 bases that match TRBD1. The CDR3 extends over 13 amino acids. From germline, CDR1 is DFQATT and CDR2 SNEGSKA (reference sequence). CDR3 protein: CSAAPGGDQPQHF. The DNA of the CDR3 is TGCAGCGCCGCCCCAGGGGGCGATCAGCCCCAGCATTTT.